This TCR beta chain was sequenced during a study of cytomegalovirus exposure and HLA in healthy donors. Study conclusions and caveats: A later analysis reported that several of the most significant clusters appeared to be linked to common viral pathogens, among them Epstein-Barr virus. A later analysis linked a missense variant in DCLRE1C to the trimming of TCR beta V and J genes. TCR sequences were mostly rare, though some public TCRs occurred in many donors.

This PCR relied on a set of 60 Vbeta primers and 13 Jbeta primers. Data came from immunoSEQ multiplex PCR; TCRdb stores just in-frame clones and leaves some out. Of around 100,000 clones in the sample, roughly 83% were seen once. As to this clone: Its antigen is not identified.

V lost 3 bases, J lost 4 bases, and 5 bases stayed unmatched. CDR1 is SGHDT, CDR2 YYEEEE, per germline. The CDR3 runs to 14 residues. This chain links TRBV5-6 with TRBJ1-2, with TRBD1 identical over 8 bases. The TCR comes from a man between 18 and 29 years old in good health and CMV-seronegative. The sample consisted of PBMCs. The CDR3: CASSSLQGVYGYTF. CDR3 in DNA: TGTGCCAGCAGCTCCCTACAGGGGGTCTATGGCTACACCTTC.